One sample yielded the 25 T cell receptor delta chains listed below, sequenced in a study of γδ T cells in repeated Plasmodium falciparum infection. TCRdb re-called clones from the multiplex PCR reads via CATT. This table has tens of thousands of delta-chain clones, roughly 0.9% appearing once. Gammadelta T cells were flow-sorted from PBMC into Vgamma9/Vdelta2+ and Vdelta2-negative populations for bulk analysis. Material for sequencing was gamma-delta T cells from blood. These receptors were obtained from a pool of human donors (malaria-infected and uninfected, not separated).

This clone was recorded many times. Other nucleotide sequences in the sample specify the same CDR3. V and J are TRDV2 and TRDJ1; TRDD3 aligns across 13 bases. The J gene was not available in TCRdb and was assigned here by matching the DNA to germline segments. The germline V gene has CDR1 GEAIGNYY and CDR2 EKD. This CDR3 is built from 18 residues. Trimming removed 3 bases from V and 3 bases from J; junction bases left unmatched: 12. CDR3 bases: TGTGCCTGTGACGAGACTACTGGGGGATACGCGGAGGCCGATAAACTCATCTTT. This translates into CACDETTGGYAEADKLIF.

This clone was counted a few times. The protein TCRdb lists belongs to a much larger clone and differs from this DNA's translation at residue 3, which points to a read error; the protein shown is made from the DNA. V and J are TRDV1 and TRDJ1; 7 nucleotides match TRDD3. Since TCRdb gives no J gene, matching the DNA to germline was used here to assign it. Germline CDR1 and CDR2: TSWWSYY and QGS. The length of the CDR3 is 19 residues. The CDR3 protein is CAPGDGVLWLGAHTDKLIF. CDR3 nucleotides: TGTGCTCCTGGGGATGGAGTCCTATGGCTGGGGGCGCACACCGATAAACTCATCTTT.

Worth noting for this clone: The protein TCRdb gives is from a much larger clone and does not agree with this DNA's translation at residue 5, likely a read error; the protein shown here comes from the DNA. V is TRDV1 and J is TRDJ1, with TRDD3 identical over 10 bases. The CDR3 extends over 19 amino acids. With V trimmed by 4 bases and J by 2 bases, 16 bases remained unmatched. Germline CDR1 is TSWWSYY and CDR2 is QGS. The CDR3 sequence: CALGGRLLYWGITTDKLIF. In DNA form, the CDR3 reads TGTGCTCTTGGGGGACGCTTGCTGTACTGGGGGATTACTACCGATAAACTCATCTTT.

This clone was seen more than once but under ten times. The protein held in TCRdb is that of a much larger clone and does not match this DNA's translation at residue 12, likely because of a read error; the protein shown is translated from the DNA. The J gene is TRDJ1, the V gene TRDV1, with D possibly being TRDD2 (5 bases). The J gene, left out of TCRdb, was set here by checking the DNA against germline. Deletions cut 0 bases from V and 4 bases from J, with 24 bases between. Germline values: CDR1 TSWWSYY, CDR2 QGS. The CDR3 length is 19 residues. As DNA, the CDR3 is TGTGCTCTTGGGGAACTGGGAAAATGGTGGGCCTACCGGGACGATAAACTCATCTTT. Its protein is CALGELGKWWAYRDDKLIF.

As concerns this clone: A far more abundant clone sits one base away, making this likely a read error. This sample includes further DNA sequences coding for the same CDR3. The chain employs TRDV2 and TRDJ1; 7 bases are a match to TRDD3. The J gene, absent from TCRdb, was called here by matching the DNA to germline. The germline gives CDR1 GEAIGNYY, CDR2 EKD. This CDR3 contains 15 residues. CDR3 sequence: CACDTLGGPTDKLIF. CDR3 DNA sequence: TGCGCCTGTGACACGCTGGGGGGCCCCACCGATAAACTCATCTTT.

In regard to this clone: This likely reflects a read error, since a far larger clone is one base away. Other DNA sequences of this sample code for an identical CDR3. This chain connects TRDV1 to TRDJ1, with 9 positions matching TRDD3. Per the germline V gene, CDR1 is TSWWSYY and CDR2 is QGS. The CDR3 consists of 18 residues. In nucleotides, the CDR3 is TGTGCTCTCGGGGAACTATCCGGGGGGATACTCCCAGTGCTCGAACTCATCTTT. This encodes CALGELSGGILPVLELIF.

For this clone: A far larger clone is one base from this, pointing to a likely read error. The same CDR3 is also encoded by other DNA sequences in this sample. The CDR3 reads CALGELRRGGYGPQLFF. CDR3 sequence (DNA): TGTGCTCTTGGGGAACTTCGTCGGGGAGGATATGGGCCACAACTCTTCTTT. The chain has TRDV1 and TRDJ2; a weak D match, TRDD3 (5 bases). The J gene comes from matching the DNA to germline here; TCRdb lacks it. CDR1 and CDR2 from the germline V gene are TSWWSYY and QGS. V was trimmed by 0 bases and J by 9 bases, leaving 20 bases between them. The CDR3 totals 17 residues.

This clone turned up a few times. This likely traces to a read error, being one base from a far larger clone. Other DNA sequences within the sample encode an identical CDR3. The CDR3 spells CALGELWPDWGIQVRTYTDKLIF. CDR3 in DNA: TGTGCTCTTGGGGAACTTTGGCCCGACTGGGGGATACAGGTCCGCACTTACACTGATAAACTCATCTTT. The gene calls are TRDV1 and TRDJ1; 12 positions match TRDD3. Here the J gene came from matching the DNA to germline, since TCRdb omits it. Germline CDR1 and CDR2: TSWWSYY and QGS. The CDR3 length is 23 residues.

This clone came up a few times. A read error likely explains why the TCRdb protein, taken from a much larger clone, differs from this DNA's translation at residue 18; the protein shown is translated from the DNA. No J gene was called, and the V gene is TRDV1; TRDD3 reflects the table's D call only, with no check against the DNA. Germline CDR1 is TSWWSYY and CDR2 is QGS. The CDR3 has 19 amino acids. The CDR3 nucleotides read TGTGCTCTTGGGGGATTCGATAACTACGTACTGGGGGATATCGATAAACTCACCTTT. Its translation is CALGGFDNYVLGDIDKLTF.

This clone was seen more than once but under ten times. With only one base between it and a far larger clone, this is likely a read error. Other DNA sequences from this sample encode an identical CDR3 as well. The V gene is TRDV1, the J gene TRDJ1, with a possible D match to TRDD3 (5 bases). The J gene, not given by TCRdb, was assigned here from a germline match of the nucleotide sequence. The CDR3 extends over 19 amino acids. CDR1 is TSWWSYY and CDR2 is QGS in the germline V gene. V was clipped by 2 bases and J by 0 bases, with 22 bases between them. The CDR3 spells CALGEGGPGLGEYTDKLIF. CDR3 bases: TGTGCTCTTGGGGAAGGAGGTCCGGGGCTGGGAGAGTACACCGATAAACTCATCTTT.

This clone was detected a few times. A read error likely explains this, since a far larger clone differs by one base. Other DNA sequences in the sample encode the same CDR3. With the J gene uncalled, the V gene is TRDV1. This CDR3 is built from 16 residues. Germline lookup yields CDR1 TSWWSYY and CDR2 QGS. The CDR3 sequence: CALGEPFPPYTDKLIF. CDR3 DNA sequence: TGTGCTCTTGGAGAGCCTTTTCCTCCTTACACCGATAAACTCATCTTC.

This clone was observed a few times. The protein given by TCRdb reflects a much larger clone and differs at residue 11 from this DNA's translation, likely from a read error; the protein shown is the DNA's translation. This sequence joins TRDV2 and TRDJ2; TRDD3 might be the D (5 bases). Matching the DNA to germline supplied the J gene, which TCRdb does not give. The CDR3 contains 16 residues. In germline, CDR1 is GEAIGNYY, CDR2 EKD. Between the trimmed V and J ends, which lost 2 bases and 7 bases, there was a span of 19 bases. The CDR3 DNA is TGTGCCTGTGACATAATTGGGGTGGGAGAGATAGCACAACTCTTCTTT. This gives the protein CACDIIGVGEIAQLFF.

This clone occurred many times. This chain uses TRDV1 with TRDJ1; 10 positions match TRDD3. Germline CDR1 is TSWWSYY and CDR2 is QGS. CDR3 length: 20 residues. Unmatched junction bases numbered 20, after V lost 4 bases and J lost 3 bases. In DNA, the CDR3 is TGTGCTCTTGGGGCCCCGAAGTTCCTACAACCTGGGGGATATTCCGATAAACTCATCTTT. It is translated as CALGAPKFLQPGGYSDKLIF.

This sequence joins TRDV2 and TRDJ3; TRDD3 matches at 10 bases. Assignment of the J gene here rests on matching the DNA to germline, because TCRdb gives none. The CDR3 consists of 23 residues. The J segment lost 0 bases and the V segment lost 3 bases, leaving 19 bases of the junction unmatched. Germline values: CDR1 GEAIGNYY, CDR2 EKD. The CDR3, as DNA: TGTGCCTGTGACGCATTACTGGGGGATCCTAATCGAGAGAGCTCCTGGGACACCCGACAGATGTTTTTC. Residues: CACDALLGDPNRESSWDTRQMFF.

In its sample, this clone is medium-sized. The chain joins TRDV2 to TRDJ1, with 13 bases lining up with TRDD3. The junction had 21 bases not matched to a gene; V was cut back by 0 bases and J by 3 bases. Germline V gene sequence: CDR1 GEAIGNYY, CDR2 EKD. The CDR3 is 22 amino acids. CDR3 amino acids: CACDTGYWGIRTLPTFSDKLIF. CDR3 nucleotide sequence: TGTGCCTGTGACACCGGTTACTGGGGGATACGCACCCTACCGACGTTTTCCGATAAACTCATCTTT.

This clone turned up a few times. This DNA translates differently at residue 14 from the TCRdb protein, which is that of a much larger clone; a read error is likely, and the protein shown is the DNA's own translation. The J gene is TRDJ1, the V gene TRDV1, with a possible D match to TRDD2 (6 bases). Since TCRdb gives no J gene, matching the DNA to germline was used here to assign it. Trimming stripped 5 bases from V and 7 bases from J, with 41 bases between. Per germline, CDR1 TSWWSYY and CDR2 QGS. The CDR3 has 22 amino acids. The CDR3 is CALGIRNVRPTLLEDLRGKLIF. The CDR3 DNA is TGTGCTCTTGGGATTCGCAACGTCCGTCCTACCTTACTGGAGGACCTAAGAGGTAAACTCATCTTT.

This clone came up a few times. TCRdb has a much larger clone's protein, which differs at residue 7 from the translation of this DNA, likely because of a read error; what is shown is the protein translated from the DNA. The chain has TRDV2 and TRDJ1; no reliable D call. TCRdb lists no J gene, so it was determined here by aligning the DNA to germline. CDR3 length: 15 amino acids. The germline gives CDR1 GEAIGNYY, CDR2 EKD. V was clipped by 1 base and J by 1 base, with 12 bases between them. DNA for the CDR3: TGTGCCTGTGACACTCAGGGTACTCTCACCGATAAACTCATCTTT. This sequence encodes CACDTQGTLTDKLIF.

The chain carries TRDV1 and TRDJ3; D call uncertain. The J gene is not listed in TCRdb, so it was assigned here from a DNA match to germline. Germline V gives CDR1 TSWWSYY, CDR2 QGS. Trimming stripped 0 bases from V and 0 bases from J, with 15 bases between. This CDR3 has 20 amino acids. This CDR3 is CALGELRHDRLSWDTRQMFF. CDR3 nucleotide sequence: TGTGCTCTTGGGGAACTAAGGCACGACAGGCTCTCCTGGGACACCCGACAGATGTTTTTC.

The sample holds a few counts of this clone. The likely explanation is a read error, given a far larger clone one base away. Other nucleotide sequences in the sample specify the same CDR3. The chain combines TRDV2 with TRDJ1; 8 bases are a match to TRDD3. TCRdb gives no J gene; it was assigned here by matching the DNA to germline. Germline-derived CDR1 and CDR2 are GEAIGNYY and EKD. CDR3 length equals 14 residues. Unmatched junction bases numbered 8, after V lost 0 bases and J lost 9 bases. CDR3 amino acids: CACDTGGYRGQLIF. CDR3 nucleotide sequence: TGTGCCTGTGACACCGGGGGATATCGGGGGCAACTCATCTTT.

In regard to this clone: It may be a read error: a sequence one base away is much more abundant. This chain links TRDV2 with TRDJ3; 8 nucleotides match TRDD3. The J gene, absent from TCRdb, was called here by matching the DNA to germline. CDR1 and CDR2 (germline): GEAIGNYY, EKD. The CDR3 runs to 19 residues. This CDR3 reads CACDLPGGPLSRDTRQMFF. DNA of the CDR3: TGTGCCTGTGACCTCCCTGGGGGACCTCTCTCCCGGGACACCCGACAGATGTTTTTC.

To note about this clone: The likely explanation is a read error, given a far larger clone one base away. The sample contains more than one DNA sequence encoding this CDR3. The chain has TRDV2 and TRDJ1; TRDD3 matches at 10 bases. TCRdb is silent on the J gene; assignment here came from matching the DNA to germline. The CDR3 contains 20 residues. V shed 0 bases, J shed 0 bases, and the junction held 15 bases outside the gene matches. The germline V gene encodes CDR1 GEAIGNYY and CDR2 EKD. The CDR3 region has the DNA TGTGCCTGTGACACCGGCTCCCTACTGGGGGATCGACAGTACACCGATAAACTCATCTTT. Its protein is CACDTGSLLGDRQYTDKLIF.

To note about this clone: This probably arose from a read error, given a far larger clone one base away. Other DNA sequences from this sample encode an identical CDR3 as well. V is TRDV1 and J is TRDJ1; TRDD3 aligns across 8 bases. The J gene comes from matching the DNA to germline here; TCRdb lacks it. This CDR3 is built from 24 residues. Looked up from germline, CDR1 is TSWWSYY and CDR2 is QGS. The ends lost 4 bases at V and 1 base at J; junction bases unmatched: 32. Here the CDR3 DNA reads TGTGCTCTTGGGGGAAAGGGTGTTAACCCAGGGGATTCCCCGCGTGGGGGATGCACCGATAAACTCATCTTT. Translating gives CALGGKGVNPGDSPRGGCTDKLIF.

This clone was found a few times. This DNA's translation and the protein TCRdb lists, from a much larger clone, do not match at residue 14, likely due to a read error; the protein shown is translated from the DNA. The gene calls are TRDV2 and TRDJ1; 8 nucleotides agree with TRDD3. CDR1 is GEAIGNYY and CDR2 is EKD in the germline V gene. The CDR3 length is 18 residues. The CDR3 loop reads CACDTLAGGPALTAKLIF. CDR3 sequence (DNA): TGTGCCTGTGACACCTTAGCTGGGGGACCTGCCCTCACCGCTAAACTCATCTTT.

This clone was recorded at least ten times. The amino acid sequence in TCRdb belongs to a much larger clone and departs from this DNA's translation at residue 18, likely a sequencing read error; the sequence shown is translated from the DNA. The J gene is uncalled and the V gene is TRDV2; the table's D gene call, TRDD3, was not cross checked with the DNA. The CDR3 has 20 residues. The V gene's germline CDR1 is GEAIGNYY and CDR2 EKD. CDR3 nucleotides: TGTGCCTGTGACACCCTTACTGGGGGATCGAGCAAAGATTTGACAGCACAACCCTTCTTT. It translates to CACDTLTGGSSKDLTAQPFF.

This clone was counted only a few times. TCRdb assigns this DNA the protein of a much larger clone, which departs from its translation at residue 19; this likely reflects a read error, and the protein shown comes from translating the DNA. The chain employs TRDV1 and TRDJ3; the match to TRDD3 covers 12 bases. The J gene, absent from TCRdb, was called here by matching the DNA to germline. CDR1 and CDR2 from the germline V gene are TSWWSYY and QGS. CDR3 size: 24 residues. The CDR3 reads CALGERPYLPTGGYFSWDIRQMFF. The CDR3 nucleotides are TGTGCTCTTGGGGAAAGGCCCTACCTTCCAACTGGGGGATACTTCTCCTGGGACATCCGACAGATGTTTTTC.